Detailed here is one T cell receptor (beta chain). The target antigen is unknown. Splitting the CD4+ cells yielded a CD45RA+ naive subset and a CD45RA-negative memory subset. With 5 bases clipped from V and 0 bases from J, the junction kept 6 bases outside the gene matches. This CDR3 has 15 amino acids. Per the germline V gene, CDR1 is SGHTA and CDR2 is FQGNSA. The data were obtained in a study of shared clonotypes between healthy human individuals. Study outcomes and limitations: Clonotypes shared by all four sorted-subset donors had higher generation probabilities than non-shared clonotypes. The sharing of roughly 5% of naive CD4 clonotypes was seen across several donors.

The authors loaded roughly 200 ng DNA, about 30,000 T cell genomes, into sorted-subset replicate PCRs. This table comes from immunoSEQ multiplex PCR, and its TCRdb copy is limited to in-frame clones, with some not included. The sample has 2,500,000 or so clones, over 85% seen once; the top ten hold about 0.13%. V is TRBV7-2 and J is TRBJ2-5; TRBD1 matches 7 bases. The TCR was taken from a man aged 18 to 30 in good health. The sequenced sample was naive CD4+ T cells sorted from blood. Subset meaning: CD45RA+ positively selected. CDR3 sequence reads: CASSMATGNQETQYF. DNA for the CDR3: TGTGCCAGCAGCATGGCGACAGGGAACCAAGAGACCCAGTACTTC.